These 13 T cell receptor beta chains share one sample of origin, sequenced in a study of blood T cell repertoires in COVID-19. Sequencing was performed with immunoSEQ multiplex PCR; in TCRdb, only in-frame clones are kept and a portion is missing. The sample lists 140,000 or so clones, over 70% occurring once. Sample: peripheral blood. All receptors derive from a man in his sixties with active or convalescent COVID-19.

V usage is TRBV18 and J usage is TRBJ1-5, with TRBD1 as a possible D gene (5 bases). Per the germline V gene, CDR1 is KGHSH and CDR2 is LQKENI. This CDR3 is built from 15 residues. Trimming took 2 bases from V and 1 from J, leaving 9 bases between them. CDR3 protein: CASSPGAESNQPQHF. The CDR3 coding sequence is TGTGCCAGCTCACCAGGGGCAGAGAGCAATCAGCCCCAGCATTTT.

The rearrangement uses TRBV7-9 and TRBJ1-4; no clear D. There are 14 residues in the CDR3. Trimming removed 3 bases from V and 5 bases from J, with 10 bases in between. Germline CDR1 reads SEHNR; CDR2 reads FQNEAQ (reference sequence). The chain's CDR3 is CASSFGRENEKLFF. The CDR3 bases are TGTGCCAGCAGCTTTGGAAGGGAGAATGAAAAACTGTTTTTT.

The chain joins TRBV27 to TRBJ2-7; tentatively, D is TRBD1 (6 bases). Germline CDR1 and CDR2: MNHEY and SMNVEV (reference sequence). CDR3 size: 15 residues. V was cut by 0 bases and J by 2 bases, with 11 bases left in between. The DNA of the CDR3 is TGTGCCAGCAGTTTATCACAGGGAGCCCCCTACGAGCAGTACTTC. This encodes CASSLSQGAPYEQYF.

This chain joins TRBV18 and TRBJ2-7; perhaps TRBD2 as D (5 bases). This CDR3 spans 15 amino acids. Trimming left V 1 base short and J 5 bases short, with 15 bases between. The germline V gene encodes CDR1 KGHSH and CDR2 LQKENI. CDR3 nucleotide sequence: TGTGCCAGCTCACCACGACAAGAGGCGCGGGACGAGCAGTACTTC. Its translation is CASSPRQEARDEQYF.

This clone was detected only once. The chain joins TRBV4-2 to TRBJ2-3; D is perhaps TRBD2 (6 bases). The V and J ends lost 3 bases and 2 bases respectively, with 15 bases between them. The CDR3 is 16 residues long. The germline gives CDR1 LGHNA, CDR2 YNFKEQ. CDR3 bases: TGTGCCAGCAGCCATCCCCTGGACTACTACACAGATACGCAGTATTTT. This codes for CASSHPLDYYTDTQYF.

J is TRBJ2-1 and V is TRBV28; maybe TRBD2 (6 bases). V lost 5 bases, J lost 1 base, and 18 bases lay in between. CDR3 length: 17 amino acids. Germline loops: CDR1 MDHEN, CDR2 SYDVKM. The CDR3 DNA follows: TGTGCCAGCAGTCCCCTCCTTCGGGAGAGATCCTACAATGAGCAGTTCTTC. Translating gives CASSPLLRERSYNEQFF.

V gene TRBV4-3 combines with J gene TRBJ2-1, with TRBD1 matching over 9 bases. Trimming at V came to 4 bases and at J to 2 bases, leaving 3 bases not matched to a gene. The CDR3 totals 15 residues. Germline CDR1 reads LGHNA; CDR2 reads YSLEER. For the CDR3, the DNA is TGCGCCAGCAGCCGCGGACAGGGGACCTACAATGAGCAGTTCTTC. Its protein is CASSRGQGTYNEQFF.

The genes are TRBV11-2 and TRBJ2-1, with TRBD2 matching over 9 bases. Germline V gene lookup returns CDR1 SGHAT and CDR2 FQNNGV. The trim removed 5 bases at V and 6 bases at J, leaving 11 bases unmatched. This CDR3 comprises 16 residues. The chain's CDR3 is CASSPRNSGSVNEQFF. The CDR3 region has the DNA TGTGCCAGCAGCCCACGTAATAGCGGGAGTGTCAATGAGCAGTTCTTC.

This clone was observed once. The rearrangement joins TRBV27 to TRBJ2-2; D is perhaps TRBD1 (6 bases). This CDR3 spans 14 amino acids. V was pared by 6 bases and J by 6 bases, with 14 bases between. Germline-derived CDR1 and CDR2 are MNHEY and SMNVEV (reference sequence). CDR3 in amino acids: CASRRQVGSGELFF. As DNA, the CDR3 is TGTGCCAGCAGACGACAGGTTGGTTCCGGGGAGCTGTTTTTT.

The chain combines TRBV19 with TRBJ1-1, with 7 bases lining up with TRBD1. The CDR3 is made up of 14 amino acids. The germline V gene encodes CDR1 LNHDA and CDR2 SQIVND (reference sequence). V shed 5 bases, J shed 1 base, and the junction held 4 bases outside the gene matches. CDR3 sequence (DNA): TGTGCCAGTAGTCGACAGGGAAAGAACACTGAAGCTTTCTTT. Residues: CASSRQGKNTEAFF.

V is TRBV19 and J is TRBJ1-5; no clear D gene. Germline V gene lookup returns CDR1 LNHDA and CDR2 SQIVND (reference sequence). V was pared by 6 bases and J by 0 bases, with 15 bases between. This CDR3 is built from 16 residues. CDR3 loop: CASRAIAAYSNQPQHF. For the CDR3, the DNA is TGTGCCAGTAGGGCCATAGCGGCGTATAGCAATCAGCCCCAGCATTTT.

The chain is built from TRBV5-4 and TRBJ2-1; possible D gene TRBD1, 6 bases. V was cut by 3 bases and J by 5 bases, with 12 bases left in between. Germline loops: CDR1 SGHNT, CDR2 YYREEE (reference sequence). The CDR3 is 14 amino acids. The CDR3 bases are TGTGCCAGCAGCTCCGGGACACACAACAATGAGCAGTTCTTC. The encoded protein is CASSSGTHNNEQFF.

V usage is TRBV3-1 (or the pseudogene TRBV3-2) and J usage is TRBJ2-3; 8 bases map to TRBD1. The germline V gene encodes CDR1 LGHDT and CDR2 YNNKEL (reference sequence). The ends lost 1 base at V and 3 bases at J; junction bases unmatched: 9. The CDR3 has 17 residues. Here the CDR3 reads CASSQVDTGGWTDTQYF. The CDR3 nucleotides read TGTGCCAGCAGCCAAGTAGATACAGGGGGTTGGACAGATACGCAGTATTTT.